The 29 T cell receptor beta chains listed next were all sequenced from one sample in a study of cytomegalovirus exposure and HLA in healthy donors. Vbeta (60) and Jbeta (13) primers were used in the PCR. Profiling relied on immunoSEQ multiplex PCR, and the TCRdb table lists in-frame clones only, not all of them. The ten top clones account for around 0.95%, within a sample of about 200,000 clones. Sample: PBMCs. The source is a woman between 25 and 40 years old in good health and CMV-seropositive.

The CDR3 coding sequence is TGCAGCGTTGAGGGGGGAGGGACTAGCGGTTCCTACAATGAGCAGTTCTTC. It is translated as CSVEGGGTSGSYNEQFF. The chain links TRBV29-1 to TRBJ2-1, with 11 positions matching TRBD2. CDR3 size: 17 residues. CDR1 and CDR2 from the germline V gene are SQVTM and ANQGSEA. After removal of 3 bases from V and 1 base from J, the junction contained 8 bases not matched to a gene.

This chain joins TRBV10-1 and TRBJ2-3; no clear D. This CDR3 region has 15 residues. Per germline, CDR1 WNHNN and CDR2 SYGVQD (reference sequence). V lost 3 bases and J lost 0, with 10 bases in between. In DNA, the CDR3 is TGCGCCAGCAGTGAACGGCGGAGTAGCACAGATACGCAGTATTTT. Encoded protein: CASSERRSSTDTQYF.

CDR3 sequence reads: CASSLGGKGETQYF. The CDR3 DNA follows: TGTGCCAGCAGTTTGGGCGGGAAGGGAGAGACCCAGTACTTC. This chain joins TRBV28 and TRBJ2-5; TRBD2 might be the D (6 bases). V was trimmed by 3 bases and J by 4 bases, leaving 12 bases between them. The CDR3 length is 14 residues. Germline lookup yields CDR1 MDHEN and CDR2 SYDVKM.

This chain connects TRBV13 to TRBJ2-3; 11 bases fit TRBD2. CDR3 length: 16 residues. The V gene's germline CDR1 is PRHDT and CDR2 FYEKMQ (reference sequence). The V gene end was trimmed by 5 bases and the J gene end by 3 bases; junction bases not matched to a gene: 7. CDR3 residues: CASSLSTSGRTDTQYF. The CDR3 bases are TGTGCCAGCAGCCTATCAACTAGCGGGAGAACAGATACGCAGTATTTT.

The chain joins TRBV11-2 to TRBJ1-3; tentatively, D is TRBD1 (5 bases). The CDR3 length is 15 residues. Germline V gene data show CDR1 as SGHAT and CDR2 as FQNNGV. V lost 4 bases, J lost 0 bases, and 10 bases lay in between. CDR3 sequence (DNA): TGTGCCAGCAGCTCAGGACAAGACTCTGGAAACACCATATATTTT. Residues: CASSSGQDSGNTIYF.

The CDR3 protein is CASSLARQGPYEQYF. The DNA of the CDR3 is TGTGCCAGCAGCTTAGCCCGGCAGGGCCCCTACGAGCAGTACTTC. This sequence joins TRBV7-2 and TRBJ2-7, with D perhaps TRBD1 (5 bases). CDR1 SGHTA and CDR2 FQGNSA come from the germline V gene. V lost 0 bases, J lost 2 bases, and 11 bases lay in between. This CDR3 spans 15 amino acids.

The V call is TRBV19, the J call TRBJ1-3; the D is unclear. Germline lookup yields CDR1 LNHDA and CDR2 SQIVND (reference sequence). This CDR3 is 18 amino acids long. V was pared by 3 bases and J by 0 bases, with 18 bases between. The DNA for the CDR3 is TGTGCCAGTAGTATTATCTGGCTGGTCAGAAGCTCTGGAAACACCATATATTTT. Translation: CASSIIWLVRSSGNTIYF.

The rearrangement links TRBV10-3 to TRBJ2-1, with D maybe TRBD1 (5 bases). This CDR3 spans 15 amino acids. CDR1 and CDR2 (germline): ENHRY, SYGVKD. The V gene lost 0 bases and the J gene lost 4 bases, with 10 bases spanning the gap. The CDR3 DNA follows: TGTGCCATCAGTGAGTCGAGACAGAATTACAATGAGCAGTTCTTC. Amino acids: CAISESRQNYNEQFF.

V gene TRBV7-2 combines with J gene TRBJ1-5, with a tentative D call TRBD1 (6 bases). Trimming took off 0 bases at V and 7 bases at J, with 13 bases between the two ends. The CDR3 totals 15 residues. Germline CDR1 SGHTA, CDR2 FQGNSA. The CDR3 loop is CASSLAAGEGQPQHF. CDR3 DNA sequence: TGTGCCAGCAGCTTAGCGGCAGGGGAGGGACAGCCCCAGCATTTT. The complete variable domain, with remaining parts taken from reference TRBV7-2 and TRBJ1-5, reads GAGVSQSPSNKVTEKGKDVELRCDPISGHTALYWYRQSLGQGLEFLIYFQGNSAPDKSGLPSDRFSAERTGGSVSTLTIQRTQQEDSAVYLCASSLAAGEGQPQHFGDGTRLSIL.

This chain joins TRBV5-4 and TRBJ2-7, with a possible D match to TRBD1 (5 bases). The CDR3 covers 12 residues. The V gene lost 2 bases and the J gene lost 3 bases, with 6 bases spanning the gap. CDR1 is SGHNT and CDR2 is YYREEE in the germline V gene (reference sequence). In DNA form, the CDR3 reads TGTGCCAGCAGCTTTGGACACTACGAGCAGTACTTC. Encoded protein: CASSFGHYEQYF.

The J gene is TRBJ1-1, the V gene TRBV6-5, with D uncertain. The CDR3 length is 15 residues. CDR1 and CDR2 (germline): MNHEY, SVGAGI. The V end lost 4 bases, the J end lost 4 bases, and 16 bases lay between the germline ends. The CDR3 region has the DNA TGTGCCAGCAGTTTAGTTAAGAGCCGTGGCACTGAAGCTTTCTTT. Translating gives CASSLVKSRGTEAFF.

The chain has TRBV11-2 and TRBJ1-1; tentative D call: TRBD1 (6 bases). The germline CDR1 and CDR2 sequences are SGHAT and FQNNGV. V was clipped by 0 bases and J by 0 bases, with 20 bases between them. The CDR3 is 19 amino acids. In DNA, the CDR3 is TGTGCCAGCAGCTTAGATTCCCCGGGACAAATCACCCTGAACACTGAAGCTTTCTTT. It codes for CASSLDSPGQITLNTEAFF.

The chain combines TRBV25-1 with TRBJ1-5; the D gene is possibly TRBD1 (5 bases). Germline CDR1 reads MGHDK; CDR2 reads SYGVNS. V was trimmed by 6 bases and J by 6 bases, leaving 15 bases between them. The CDR3 spans 14 residues. The chain's CDR3 is CASRPGFRCQPQHF. DNA for the CDR3: TGTGCCAGCAGACCAGGGTTTAGGTGTCAGCCCCAGCATTTT.

The chain links TRBV9 to TRBJ2-3; 11 bases agree with TRBD2. The CDR3 is made up of 14 amino acids. Trimming at V came to 8 bases and at J to 3 bases, leaving 5 bases not matched to a gene. Germline V lookup: CDR1 SGDLS, CDR2 YYNGEE. This chain's CDR3 is CASSPSGRTDTQYF. The CDR3 DNA sequence: TGTGCCAGTTCACCTAGCGGGAGGACAGATACGCAGTATTTT.

The CDR3 region has the DNA TGTGCCAGCAGTGGACTAGCGGGAGGATCCTACGAGCAGTACTTC. The encoded protein is CASSGLAGGSYEQYF. The V call is TRBV6-5, the J call TRBJ2-7; 14 nucleotides align to TRBD2. Germline loops: CDR1 MNHEY, CDR2 SVGAGI. Trimming took 5 bases from V and 1 from J; bases not matched to a gene: 1. The CDR3 has 15 residues.

This chain joins TRBV11-2 and TRBJ2-1, with TRBD2 matching over 8 bases. Germline V gene data show CDR1 as SGHAT and CDR2 as FQNNGV. This CDR3 has 15 residues. The trim removed 2 bases at V and 4 bases at J, leaving 4 bases unmatched. The CDR3 region is CASSLSREGYNEQFF. The CDR3 coding sequence is TGTGCCAGCAGCTTAAGCCGGGAGGGTTACAATGAGCAGTTCTTC.

V and J are TRBV4-3 and TRBJ1-3; TRBD1 is a possible D gene (5 bases). Germline-derived CDR1 and CDR2 are LGHNA and YSLEER. The CDR3 totals 17 residues. Trimming removed 0 bases from V and 1 base from J, with 13 bases in between. CDR3 in DNA: TGCGCCAGCAGCCAAGAAGGGGCAGGGCCGTCTGGAAACACCATATATTTT. Amino acids: CASSQEGAGPSGNTIYF.

V usage is TRBV19 and J usage is TRBJ2-5, with D perhaps matching TRBD1 (5 bases). The CDR3 has 13 residues. The germline CDR1 and CDR2 sequences are LNHDA and SQIVND (reference sequence). V lost 10 bases and J lost 1, with 13 bases in between. Here the CDR3 reads CAISPTGQETQYF. The CDR3 DNA reads as TGTGCCATCTCCCCTACAGGCCAAGAGACCCAGTACTTC.

J is TRBJ2-5 and V is TRBV28; 10 bases line up with TRBD1. CDR3 length equals 15 residues. Germline assignment: CDR1 MDHEN and CDR2 SYDVKM. The V gene end was trimmed by 5 bases and the J gene end by 4 bases; junction bases not matched to a gene: 7. The CDR3 region has the DNA TGTGCCAGCAGTACCCGCCGGGACAGGGGAGAGACCCAGTACTTC. As protein: CASSTRRDRGETQYF.

V is TRBV2 and J is TRBJ2-5; 14 bases map to TRBD2. CDR1 SNHLY and CDR2 FYNNEI come from the germline V gene. Losses at the gene ends were 6 bases for V and 4 bases for J; bases not matched to a gene: 7. This CDR3 is built from 16 residues. CDR3 in amino acids: CASSATSGGARETQYF. In DNA form, the CDR3 reads TGTGCCAGCAGCGCGACTAGCGGGGGGGCGAGAGAGACCCAGTACTTC.

V gene TRBV4-2 combines with J gene TRBJ1-2, with 9 bases matching TRBD1. The CDR3 spans 15 residues. Looked up from germline, CDR1 is LGHNA and CDR2 is YNFKEQ. V lost 4 bases, J lost 6 bases, and 9 bases stayed unmatched. This CDR3 is CASSLRTGTGNGYTF. The CDR3 nucleotides are TGTGCCAGCAGCCTAAGGACCGGGACAGGGAATGGCTACACCTTC.

The chain links TRBV5-6 to TRBJ1-1, with D uncertain. The V end lost 5 bases, the J end lost 3 bases, and 20 bases lay between the germline ends. Germline V lookup: CDR1 SGHDT, CDR2 YYEEEE. This CDR3 contains 16 residues. The CDR3 DNA is TGTGCCAGCAGGCCCGGTACCCCCGAGGCGGACACTGAAGCTTTCTTT. Protein product: CASRPGTPEADTEAFF.

The V and J genes are TRBV28 and TRBJ2-7; perhaps TRBD1 as D (6 bases). The V end was cut by 5 bases, the J end by 3 bases, with 14 bases between. The CDR3 has 14 residues. In germline, CDR1 is MDHEN, CDR2 SYDVKM. The CDR3 loop is CASSPRQVSYEQYF. The CDR3 region has the DNA TGTGCCAGCAGTCCGAGACAGGTCAGCTACGAGCAGTACTTC. Filled out from reference TRBV28 and TRBJ2-7, the complete variable domain reads DVKVTQSSRYLVKRTGEKVFLECVQDMDHENMFWYRQDPGLGLRLIYFSYDVKMKEKGDIPEGYSVSREKKERFSLILESASTNQTSMYLCASSPRQVSYEQYFGPGTRLTVT.

The genes are TRBV27 and TRBJ1-4; 7 nucleotides align to TRBD1. The germline V gene encodes CDR1 MNHEY and CDR2 SMNVEV (reference sequence). The V and J ends lost 6 bases and 6 bases, in that order; junction bases with no gene match: 7. CDR3 size: 14 residues. The CDR3 nucleotides read TGTGCCAGCAGGAGGGGGCGTGGGGATGAAAAACTGTTTTTT. The encoded protein is CASRRGRGDEKLFF.

The chain links TRBV29-1 to TRBJ2-7; 9 positions agree with TRBD2. The CDR3 loop spans 13 amino acids. The trim removed 3 bases at V and 5 bases at J, leaving 5 bases unmatched. CDR1 and CDR2 from the germline V gene are SQVTM and ANQGSEA. DNA for the CDR3: TGCAGCGTTGAGGCTAGCGGGAACCACGAGCAGTACTTC. This sequence encodes CSVEASGNHEQYF.

With regard to this clone: The germline gene is not matched at one end of the junction; a read error may be the cause. The rearrangement links TRBV27 to TRBJ2-7; D remains ambiguous. The CDR3 sequence is 14 residues long. Germline V gene data show CDR1 as MNHEY and CDR2 as SMNVEV (reference sequence). Written as DNA, the CDR3 is TGTGCCAGCATGGAGAGCCACTACTCCCACGAGCAGTACTTC. Protein sequence: CASMESHYSHEQYF.

The chain couples TRBV6-4 to TRBJ2-5; D is unclear. With 4 bases removed from V and 0 bases from J, the gap between germline ends came to 9 bases. Germline CDR1 and CDR2: MRHNA and SNTAGT. There are 14 residues in the CDR3. The CDR3 DNA follows: TGTGCCAGCAGTGCAGAACCGTACCAAGAGACCCAGTACTTC. It codes for CASSAEPYQETQYF.

The genes are TRBV27 and TRBJ2-5; TRBD1 is a possible D gene (8 bases). The ends were cut back, 2 bases at V and 4 bases at J, with 17 bases in the middle. Germline lookup yields CDR1 MNHEY and CDR2 SMNVEV (reference sequence). This CDR3 comprises 16 residues. The CDR3 DNA sequence: TGTGCCAGCAGTTTACTCCGGACAGGGAGGGCAGAGACCCAGTACTTC. It codes for CASSLLRTGRAETQYF.

The chain combines TRBV19 with TRBJ1-5; D is perhaps TRBD1 (6 bases). Trimming shortened V by 3 bases and J by 7 bases, and 10 bases separated the two germline ends. CDR1 LNHDA and CDR2 SQIVND come from the germline V gene (reference sequence). The CDR3 runs 13 residues. CDR3 protein: CASSIQGLQPQHF. The CDR3 DNA follows: TGTGCCAGTAGTATTCAGGGGTTACAGCCCCAGCATTTT.